This passage covers 23 T cell receptor beta chains from one sample sequenced in a study of OX40 agonist ivuxolimab in advanced cancers. Assay: immunoSEQ multiplex PCR; the TCRdb copy retains only in-frame clones and omits some. The sample includes 50,000 to 75,000 clones, about 90% seen only once; the top ten take approximately 5.6%. The sample here was CD4+ or CD8+ T cells sorted from blood, taken in a trial of the OX40 agonist ivuxolimab. Receptor source: an adult with an advanced solid tumor such as melanoma, head and neck, liver or kidney cancer.

The count of this clone is one. This chain uses TRBV7-3 with TRBJ2-5, with D possibly TRBD2 on 5 matching bases. CDR3 size: 15 residues. CDR1 is SGHTA and CDR2 is FQGTGA in the germline V gene. V was clipped by 5 bases and J by 2 bases, with 15 bases between them. The CDR3 loop reads CASSPTGFGQETQYF. The CDR3 coding sequence is TGTGCCAGCAGCCCTACGGGGTTTGGTCAAGAGACCCAGTACTTC.

J is TRBJ2-5 and V is TRBV28; 9 bases line up with TRBD1. CDR3 length equals 15 residues. V shed 5 bases, J shed 4 bases, and the junction held 8 bases outside the gene matches. CDR1 is MDHEN and CDR2 is SYDVKM in the germline V gene. The CDR3 DNA follows: TGTGCCAGCAGTCACGACAGGGGGTTTGGAGAGACCCAGTACTTC. Amino acid sequence: CASSHDRGFGETQYF.

The chain is built from TRBV4-1 and TRBJ2-7; TRBD1 is a possible D gene (6 bases). This CDR3 contains 15 residues. The germline V gene encodes CDR1 MGHRA and CDR2 YSYEKL. V dropped 2 bases and J dropped 3 bases, with 14 bases sitting between them. The DNA of the CDR3 is TGCGCCAGCAGCCAATCCCAGGGGATGGGCTACGAGCAGTACTTC. It yields the protein CASSQSQGMGYEQYF.

This chain connects TRBV7-9 to TRBJ2-6; D unresolved. The V and J ends lost 0 bases and 1 base respectively, with 10 bases between them. Looked up from germline, CDR1 is SEHNR and CDR2 is FQNEAQ (reference sequence). The CDR3 contains 17 residues. The DNA for the CDR3 is TGTGCCAGCAGCTTAGCCCTAATGGGGTCTGGGGCCAACGTCCTGACTTTC. This sequence encodes CASSLALMGSGANVLTF.

This clone has only one observation. The gene calls are TRBV7-2 and TRBJ2-7; possibly TRBD2 for D (6 bases). This CDR3 contains 14 residues. V was cut by 4 bases and J by 1 base, with 11 bases left in between. Germline assignment: CDR1 SGHTA and CDR2 FQGNSA. The CDR3 DNA is TGTGCCAGCAGCTGGCGGCGGGATTCCTACGAGCAGTACTTC. It is translated as CASSWRRDSYEQYF.

The sample holds one count of this clone. The chain is built from TRBV5-1 and TRBJ2-7; 8 nucleotides agree with TRBD1. Germline CDR1 reads SGHRS; CDR2 reads YFSETQ. CDR3 length: 16 residues. The ends lost 0 bases at V and 6 bases at J; junction bases unmatched: 11. DNA for the CDR3: TGCGCCAGCAGCTTGGCCGGGACAGGAAATCCGGGCGAGCAGTACTTC. It is translated as CASSLAGTGNPGEQYF.

The J gene is TRBJ2-3, the V gene TRBV28; 12 nucleotides align to TRBD1. V was pared by 6 bases and J by 8 bases, with 3 bases of the junction left unmatched. This CDR3 has 13 residues. The germline V gene encodes CDR1 MDHEN and CDR2 SYDVKM. The CDR3 here is CASRGQGASTQYF. As DNA, the CDR3 is TGTGCCAGCAGGGGACAGGGGGCAAGTACGCAGTATTTT.

The chain recombines TRBV18 with TRBJ2-2; a weak D match, TRBD2 (5 bases). Germline-derived CDR1 and CDR2 are KGHSH and LQKENI. This CDR3 comprises 17 residues. Trimming left V 4 bases short and J 6 bases short, with 21 bases between. Here the CDR3 DNA reads TGTGCCAGCTCACGGGAGACCGTGACCTTCATTGCCGGGGAGCTGTTTTTT. Encoded protein: CASSRETVTFIAGELFF.

The V gene is TRBV28, the J gene TRBJ2-7; TRBD2 matches 8 bases. The CDR3 consists of 17 residues. The junction had 17 bases not matched to a gene; V was cut back by 7 bases and J by 3 bases. Germline V gene data show CDR1 as MDHEN and CDR2 as SYDVKM. The CDR3 region is CASTWDWTSPRNYEQYF. For the CDR3, the DNA is TGTGCCAGCACCTGGGATTGGACTAGCCCTAGAAACTACGAGCAGTACTTC.

The count of this clone is one. The CDR3 is CASGSGQFNEKLFF. In DNA, the CDR3 is TGTGCCAGTGGATCAGGACAGTTTAATGAAAAACTGTTTTTT. The J gene is TRBJ1-4, the V gene TRBV19; a weak D match, TRBD1 (6 bases). Trimming took off 8 bases at V and 4 bases at J, with 14 bases between the two ends. The CDR3 covers 14 residues. CDR1 is LNHDA, CDR2 SQIVND, per germline (reference sequence).

This chain connects TRBV6-5 to TRBJ1-5; D call uncertain. V was clipped by 2 bases and J by 7 bases, with 18 bases between them. Germline CDR1 and CDR2: MNHEY and SVGAGI. The CDR3 is made up of 16 amino acids. CDR3 in amino acids: CASSYRTRVWKQPQHF. In DNA, the CDR3 is TGTGCCAGCAGTTACCGGACGCGGGTCTGGAAACAGCCCCAGCATTTT.

This clone was detected once. The chain is built from TRBV10-3 and TRBJ1-1; perhaps TRBD1 as D (5 bases). The CDR3 has 14 residues. The V gene's germline CDR1 is ENHRY and CDR2 SYGVKD. Trimming pared 10 bases from V and 0 bases from J, leaving 15 bases between. The chain's CDR3 is CATTRQFMNTEAFF. The CDR3 DNA sequence: TGTGCCACCACCAGACAGTTCATGAACACTGAAGCTTTCTTT.

This clone appeared a single time. This sequence joins TRBV5-1 and TRBJ1-5, with a weak D call TRBD1 (6 bases). Germline V CDR1 and CDR2: SGHRS, YFSETQ. Trimming cost V 1 base and J 7 bases, with 12 bases left between them. The CDR3 runs to 14 residues. The CDR3 protein is CASSLTGLEQPQHF. In DNA, the CDR3 is TGCGCCAGCAGCTTGACAGGGCTGGAACAGCCCCAGCATTTT.

The rearrangement links TRBV15 to TRBJ1-1, with 7 positions matching TRBD1. This CDR3 contains 17 residues. From germline, CDR1 is LNHNV and CDR2 YYDKDF (reference sequence). The J segment lost 0 bases and the V segment lost 0 bases, leaving 7 bases of the junction unmatched. The CDR3 sequence is CATSREEQGTMNTEAFF. CDR3 sequence (DNA): TGTGCCACCAGCAGAGAAGAACAGGGGACCATGAACACTGAAGCTTTCTTT.

The chain uses TRBV27 and TRBJ2-3; 8 nucleotides match TRBD1. V shed 2 bases, J shed 2 bases, and the junction held 6 bases outside the gene matches. The germline V gene encodes CDR1 MNHEY and CDR2 SMNVEV (reference sequence). The CDR3 is made up of 16 amino acids. The CDR3 bases are TGTGCCAGCAGTTTACCCGGACAGGGTTCCACAGATACGCAGTATTTT. Amino acids: CASSLPGQGSTDTQYF.

This chain links TRBV19 with TRBJ2-7; TRBD1 matches 8 bases. The germline CDR1 and CDR2 sequences are LNHDA and SQIVND (reference sequence). The V segment lost 10 bases and the J segment 1 base; nucleotides outside the gene matches: 21. The length of the CDR3 is 18 residues. In nucleotides, the CDR3 is TGTGCCACCAGCCCCCGGACAGGGTGGTTACGTGGGTCCTACGAGCAGTACTTC. It codes for CATSPRTGWLRGSYEQYF.

The chain has TRBV18 and TRBJ2-1; D call uncertain. The germline CDR1 and CDR2 sequences are KGHSH and LQKENI. Trimming took off 5 bases at V and 9 bases at J, with 11 bases between the two ends. The CDR3 is 12 amino acids. This chain's CDR3 is CASSDGVGEQFF. The CDR3 nucleotides are TGTGCCAGCTCAGATGGAGTGGGTGAGCAGTTCTTC.

The chain couples TRBV5-4 to TRBJ2-7, with TRBD2 as a possible D gene (6 bases). Germline V gene data show CDR1 as SGHNT and CDR2 as YYREEE (reference sequence). The CDR3 loop spans 15 amino acids. The ends were cut back, 4 bases at V and 3 bases at J, with 17 bases in the middle. CDR3 nucleotides: TGTGCCAGCAGCCCGAACCCGGGACTCAGCTACGAGCAGTACTTC. It yields the protein CASSPNPGLSYEQYF.

This chain links TRBV2 with TRBJ2-2; the match to TRBD1 covers 10 bases. V shed 5 bases, J shed 3 bases, and the junction held 6 bases outside the gene matches. The CDR3 is made up of 16 amino acids. Germline V CDR1 and CDR2: SNHLY, FYNNEI. The CDR3 DNA reads TGTGCCAGCAGTAGTCGGGACAGGGGATACACCGGGGAGCTGTTTTTT. Translating it yields CASSSRDRGYTGELFF.

The chain couples TRBV14 to TRBJ1-3; D is unclear. V lost 5 bases to trimming and J lost 6 bases, with 14 bases between them. This CDR3 is built from 14 residues. The germline gives CDR1 SGHDN, CDR2 FVKESK. CDR3: CASSSDLGLNTIYF. The CDR3 region has the DNA TGTGCCAGCAGCTCCGACCTGGGTCTAAACACCATATATTTT.

This chain connects TRBV18 to TRBJ2-3, with D unclear. With 0 bases removed from V and 4 bases from J, the gap between germline ends came to 2 bases. CDR1 KGHSH and CDR2 LQKENI come from the germline V gene. There are 12 residues in the CDR3. As DNA, the CDR3 is TGTGCCAGCTCACCACCTGCAGATACGCAGTATTTT. Residues: CASSPPADTQYF.

V and J are TRBV11-3 and TRBJ2-2; D remains unclear. The germline gives CDR1 SGHNT, CDR2 YENEEA. Trimming took off 5 bases at V and 1 base at J, with 8 bases between the two ends. This CDR3 comprises 14 residues. The CDR3 region has the DNA TGTGCCAGCAGCACCTATAGGAACACCGGGGAGCTGTTTTTT. It codes for CASSTYRNTGELFF.

V gene TRBV5-1 combines with J gene TRBJ1-6; 7 positions match TRBD1. Germline V lookup: CDR1 SGHRS, CDR2 YFSETQ. This CDR3 region has 14 residues. J gave up 6 bases and V 4 bases, and 4 bases lay outside the gene matches. CDR3 residues: CASSAGQPNSPLHF. In DNA, the CDR3 is TGCGCCAGCAGCGCGGGACAGCCTAATTCACCCCTCCACTTT.